This T cell receptor (beta chain) was obtained from a study of beta chain features in type 1 diabetes (dated by TCRdb to between 2017 and 2018). Turning to the overall study: No differences in mean age, gender distribution, total cell number or subset yield were found between patients and healthy donors. A total of 107,917,701 sorted cells were examined across all samples, and RNA yield correlated strongly with the number of cells per subset. In the study, recently diagnosed type 1 diabetes patients and matched healthy donors were compared on the TCRB repertoires of their sorted circulating CD4+ T cell subsets. Regulatory and stem cell-like memory subsets were isolated from only 8 patients and roughly eight healthy donors, whereas naive and central memory subsets came from all 30 or so donors. What the research found in general, with its limitations: The naive, central memory and regulatory TCRB repertoires appeared to resemble one another more closely among patients than among healthy donors. Shorter templates might have been favored by PCR, but patient and control samples were amplified and corrected together, so both groups would have been affected equally by any skew. Only small numbers of individuals were included in the HLA sub-analyses, which left unresolved whether HLA type had any influence on TCRB rearrangement. Type 1 diabetes patients showed a moderate but significant shortening of TCRB CDR3 length in all four CD4+ subsets. Because cDNA was sequenced instead of genomic DNA, highly expressing activated cells could be over-represented, though the groups showed no difference in activation or CD3 levels. Patients with type 1 diabetes made fewer insertions and deleted more nucleotides at VDJ recombination sites, implying thymic rearrangement abnormalities.

Each donor gave one peripheral blood draw, approximately 100 mL on average, collected into heparinised tubes. Naive, central memory, regulatory and stem cell-like memory CD4+ T cells were sorted on a BD FACSAria II using a panel including CD45RO, CCR7, CD25, CD127, CD95 and CD27. A purity above 95% was achieved for all sorted populations. Right away, PBMCs were isolated by Lymphoprep density gradient centrifugation and were stained directly, with no culture step. So that batch effects would be minimized, each experiment stained and sorted samples in pairs, pairing one healthy donor with one patient. On this clone itself: There is no known antigen for this receptor. No much larger clone is present one base from it, and per-base qualities are unavailable.

The entire isolated RNA was reverse transcribed using the High Capacity cDNA Reverse Transcription Kit, and thus expressed TCRB transcripts were sequenced. Naive, central memory and regulatory T cell samples underwent deep immunoSEQ sequencing, averaging about 3.57 million total reads per sample. Sorted cells were lysed in RLT buffer and RNA was extracted with DNase-treated RNeasy Micro or Mini kits, depending on cell number. To prevent cross-contamination, each cell subset was processed individually, whereas patient and healthy donor samples were processed jointly. TCRB sequences were amplified from cDNA with the immunoSEQ multiplex PCR, producing 87-bp fragments spanning the CDR3 region. Amplicons were sequenced on the Illumina HiSeq platform. Per the authors' processing: Synthetic template baselines were used to correct PCR bias computationally, reads within Hamming distance 2 were collapsed together, and singletons that could not be merged were discarded. Reads were aligned against IMGT to assign V, D and J genes, CDR3 length and insertions or deletions at six rearrangement sites. Clonotype counts were normalized to sorted cell number within each subset before computing true diversity and Gini coefficients with the tcR R package. Repertoire sharing was quantified using the overlap coefficient calculated on TCRB nucleotide sequences. Out-of-frame TCRB sequences from naive cells were analyzed as a proxy for the pre-selection repertoire. TCRdb holds this immuneACCESS table with in-frame rearrangements only. Some clones are missing; in checked studies, unresolved V genes explain under half, and the rest has no known cause. Clone size and V and J calls were adopted from that table, with D and trimming inferred from the DNA. The sample profile shows about 620,000 clones; roughly 15% of them were found once. The ten top clones hold 0.093% of the sample.

The CDR3, from cysteine to phenylalanine, totals 12 residues. CDR3 DNA only is kept here, 36 bases in frame from base 1. The germline V gene provides CDR1 LGHNA and CDR2 YSLEER. Trimming takes 3 bases from V and 6 bases from J, and the germline ends sit 8 bases apart. The chain was built from TRBV4-3 and TRBJ1-1, with TRBD1 perhaps the D gene, on 5 matching bases. Sequenced: naive CD4+ T cells from blood. The meaning of the sample's cell subset or site label: true naive CD4+ T cells. This clonotype originated in a man aged 18 to 30 in good health. The DNA reads TGCGCCAGCAGCCAGAGGGGTTCTGAAGCTTTCTTT. It is translated as CASSQRGSEAFF.